This TCR beta chain is drawn from a study of CD8+CD57+ T cells in acquired aplastic anemia. Whole-study context: CD4+ and CD8+ cells, once sorted, gave DNA averaging about 3.4 ug. An average of about 10.8 million reads for CD4+ cells was obtained from healthy donors. Study-level findings and limits: Found in both controls and patients were around 29 CD8+ CDR3 sequences. CD8+ Simpson's diversity in patients was not significantly different from that in controls.

This clonotype has at least ten counts. The target antigen is unknown. TCR beta VDJ combinations and CDR3 sequences were profiled from genomic DNA. In TCRdb, the reads were re-called with MiXCR into one record per CDR3 protein. The sample shows 350,000 to 450,000 distinct CDR3 sequences, around 68% of them seen only once. Sequenced: sorted CD4+, CD8+, or CD8+CD57+ T cells (not recorded which) from PBMCs. This sequence originates from a human donor in good health, serving as a control.

DNA for the CDR3: TGTGCCAGCAGGCGGTCGTGGCAGGCGGCAGGGGCCAACGTCCTGACTTTC. It is translated as CASRRSWQAAGANVLTF. The chain links TRBV6-5 to TRBJ2-6, with no clear D. The CDR3 covers 17 residues. Germline lookup yields CDR1 MNHEY and CDR2 SVGAGI. The V gene lost 6 bases and the J gene lost 4 bases, with 19 bases spanning the gap.